This TCR beta chain was found in a study of blood T cell repertoires in COVID-19. Study as a whole: From the United States, Italy and Spain came samples of acute and convalescent COVID-19. PBMCs, B-cell-depleted T cells, or T cells provided the cDNA or gDNA that made up the material.

Germline V gene lookup returns CDR1 SGDLS and CDR2 YYNGEE. V shed 0 bases, J shed 5 bases, and the junction held 5 bases outside the gene matches. This CDR3 comprises 17 residues. In the original processing: Amplifying reference gene primers gave estimates of nucleated cell counts. Clones were sequenced by immunoSEQ multiplex PCR, and TCRdb holds only the in-frame ones, with some missing. That table furnishes V, J and clone size, whereas the DNA furnished D and trimming. This sample has 35,000 to 45,000 clones; 70% to 90% occur once, and the top ten carry less than 2.5%. This rearrangement joins TRBV9 to TRBJ2-2, with 12 bases aligning to TRBD2. Sequencing was carried out using peripheral blood. This sequence was found in a human donor in a cohort sampled during active COVID-19. The CDR3 DNA sequence: TGTGCCAGCAGCGTAGTGTCTAGCGGGGGGGCAACCGGGGAGCTGTTTTTT. Amino acids: CASSVVSSGGATGELFF.